Following are 28 T cell receptor beta chains from one sample sequenced in a study of T cells in localized non-small cell lung cancer. Profiled with immunoSEQ multiplex PCR; TCRdb holds only in-frame clones, not every one. The repertoire holds around 70,000 clones, with around 84% as singletons. The specimen comprised peripheral blood, sampled before any cancer treatment. Receptors were obtained from a female donor aged 60 or older with stage I lung adenocarcinoma.

V is TRBV2 and J is TRBJ2-7, with D possibly TRBD1 on 6 matching bases. The length of the CDR3 is 16 residues. V was clipped by 5 bases and J by 3 bases, with 20 bases between them. Per germline, CDR1 SNHLY and CDR2 FYNNEI. The CDR3 region is CASSNYRDKNNYEQYF. CDR3 in DNA: TGTGCCAGCAGTAATTACCGGGACAAGAACAACTACGAGCAGTACTTC.

The chain links TRBV25-1 to TRBJ2-5; TRBD2 aligns across 12 bases. Germline V lookup: CDR1 MGHDK, CDR2 SYGVNS. The junction had 0 bases not matched to a gene; V was cut back by 5 bases and J by 2 bases. This CDR3 comprises 14 residues. The CDR3 loop is CASSLAGGQETQYF. For the CDR3, the DNA is TGTGCCAGCAGTCTAGCGGGGGGGCAAGAGACCCAGTACTTC.

This chain uses TRBV6-1 with TRBJ1-1, with TRBD1 identical over 9 bases. This CDR3 spans 14 amino acids. J gave up 1 base and V 4 bases, and 1 base lay outside the gene matches. CDR1 is MNHNS, CDR2 SASEGT, per germline. CDR3 coding DNA: TGTGCCAGCAGTGGACAGGGGGGGAACACTGAAGCTTTCTTT. Translation gives CASSGQGGNTEAFF.

The chain uses TRBV5-1 and TRBJ2-5; the match to TRBD2 covers 9 bases. The CDR3 extends over 17 amino acids. Germline V CDR1 and CDR2: SGHRS, YFSETQ. V shed 0 bases and J 1 base; nucleotides not matched to a gene: 7. This CDR3 reads CASSLGRGGATQETQYF. CDR3 DNA: TGCGCCAGCAGCTTGGGGCGGGGGGGAGCAACCCAAGAGACCCAGTACTTC.

This chain uses TRBV18 with TRBJ2-5, with TRBD1 matching over 7 bases. V dropped 1 base and J dropped 4; count of bases not matched to a gene: 3. Germline CDR1 and CDR2: KGHSH and LQKENI. This CDR3 comprises 14 residues. The CDR3 sequence: CASSPQGAPETQYF. The CDR3 DNA follows: TGTGCCAGCTCACCACAGGGGGCCCCAGAGACCCAGTACTTC. Using reference TRBV18 and TRBJ2-5 for the parts outside the CDR3, the full variable domain is NAGVMQNPRHLVRRRGQEARLRCSPMKGHSHVYWYRQLPEEGLKFMVYLQKENIIDESGMPKERFSAEFPKEGPSILRIQQVVRGDSAAYFCASSPQGAPETQYFGPGTRLLVL.

In nucleotides, the CDR3 is TGTGCCAGCAGTTTTGGGGGCAGTGGGGAGCTGTTTTTT. It yields the protein CASSFGGSGELFF. The chain has TRBV27 and TRBJ2-2; tentative D call: TRBD1 (6 bases). Between the trimmed V and J ends, which lost 3 bases and 8 bases, there was a span of 10 bases. The CDR3 runs 13 residues. Germline V gene lookup returns CDR1 MNHEY and CDR2 SMNVEV (reference sequence).

V and J are TRBV5-1 and TRBJ1-2; the D is unclear. Deletions cut 2 bases from V and 5 bases from J, with 7 bases between. Germline loops: CDR1 SGHRS, CDR2 YFSETQ. The length of the CDR3 is 12 residues. The CDR3 DNA reads as TGCGCCAGCAGCTTAGACGGATATGGCTACACCTTC. It is translated as CASSLDGYGYTF.

V is TRBV27 and J is TRBJ2-7; TRBD2 aligns across 7 bases. The V gene's germline CDR1 is MNHEY and CDR2 SMNVEV (reference sequence). The CDR3 extends over 13 amino acids. Trimming took 5 bases from V and 5 from J; bases not matched to a gene: 6. CDR3: CASSNGGIHEQYF. The CDR3, as DNA: TGTGCCAGCAGTAACGGGGGGATCCACGAGCAGTACTTC.

The DNA for the CDR3 is TGTGCCAGCAGCGCCGGGGGATACTATGGCTACACCTTC. Residues: CASSAGGYYGYTF. The V and J genes are TRBV9 and TRBJ1-2, with a tentative D call TRBD1 (5 bases). Trimming took off 3 bases at V and 3 bases at J, with 9 bases between the two ends. CDR1 is SGDLS, CDR2 YYNGEE, per germline. The CDR3 is 13 amino acids.

This clone was counted a few times. This sequence joins TRBV7-2 and TRBJ1-1; the D gene is possibly TRBD1 (5 bases). Germline V lookup: CDR1 SGHTA, CDR2 FQGNSA. V lost 6 bases to trimming and J lost 3 bases, with 11 bases between them. This CDR3 comprises 13 residues. The CDR3 here is CASSLAGYTEAFF. CDR3 bases: TGTGCCAGCAGTCTCGCAGGGTACACTGAAGCTTTCTTT. Together with reference TRBV7-2 and TRBJ1-1, the CDR3 gives the full variable domain: GAGVSQSPSNKVTEKGKDVELRCDPISGHTALYWYRQSLGQGLEFLIYFQGNSAPDKSGLPSDRFSAERTGGSVSTLTIQRTQQEDSAVYLCASSLAGYTEAFFGQGTRLTVV.

The chain uses TRBV7-9 and TRBJ1-6, with D perhaps matching TRBD1 (6 bases). Germline assignment: CDR1 SEHNR and CDR2 FQNEAQ (reference sequence). The CDR3 is 14 amino acids. The V and J ends lost 1 base and 8 bases respectively, with 9 bases between them. Here the CDR3 DNA reads TGTGCCAGCAGCTTAGGTCCAGGGGATTCACCCCTCCACTTT. Its protein product is CASSLGPGDSPLHF.

The V and J genes are TRBV6-6 and TRBJ2-1; D gene unclear. The V gene's germline CDR1 is MNHNY and CDR2 SVGAGI (reference sequence). This CDR3 has 14 amino acids. Trimming pared 7 bases from V and 4 bases from J, leaving 14 bases between. CDR3 nucleotide sequence: TGTGCCAGCACCCCTGTCGGCACTTACAATGAGCAGTTCTTC. This sequence encodes CASTPVGTYNEQFF.

This chain uses TRBV2 with TRBJ2-3; TRBD2 aligns across 10 bases. V lost 2 bases, J lost 4 bases, and 3 bases stayed unmatched. This CDR3 comprises 15 residues. CDR1 and CDR2 from the germline V gene are SNHLY and FYNNEI. CDR3 sequence reads: CASSERLAGADTQYF. The CDR3 region has the DNA TGTGCCAGCAGTGAAAGGCTAGCGGGGGCAGATACGCAGTATTTT.

This chain links TRBV28 with TRBJ2-3, with a weak D call TRBD2 (8 bases). The CDR3 runs to 14 residues. Germline loops: CDR1 MDHEN, CDR2 SYDVKM. The V end was cut by 6 bases, the J end by 5 bases, with 15 bases between. The chain's CDR3 is CASRGGAGGDTQYF. DNA of the CDR3: TGTGCCAGCAGAGGGGGCGCGGGAGGAGATACGCAGTATTTT.

The J gene is TRBJ2-7, the V gene TRBV7-2, with D maybe TRBD2 (5 bases). The CDR3 extends over 15 amino acids. V was cut by 1 base and J by 0 bases, with 10 bases left in between. Per germline, CDR1 SGHTA and CDR2 FQGNSA. CDR3: CASSLVPADSYEQYF. Here the CDR3 DNA reads TGTGCCAGCAGCTTAGTTCCAGCGGACTCCTACGAGCAGTACTTC. Looking up the rest from reference TRBV7-2 and TRBJ2-7 gives the full variable domain: GAGVSQSPSNKVTEKGKDVELRCDPISGHTALYWYRQSLGQGLEFLIYFQGNSAPDKSGLPSDRFSAERTGGSVSTLTIQRTQQEDSAVYLCASSLVPADSYEQYFGPGTRLTVT.

The rearrangement uses TRBV18 and TRBJ2-6; tentatively, D is TRBD1 (5 bases). This CDR3 spans 16 amino acids. CDR1 and CDR2 (germline): KGHSH, LQKENI. V was cut by 2 bases and J by 0 bases, with 8 bases left in between. The CDR3 nucleotides read TGTGCCAGCTCACCAACGACAGACTCTGGGGCCAACGTCCTGACTTTC. Residues: CASSPTTDSGANVLTF.

The chain uses TRBV5-1 and TRBJ2-5, with 7 bases that match TRBD1. Germline V gene data show CDR1 as SGHRS and CDR2 as YFSETQ. This CDR3 region has 14 residues. The J segment lost 3 bases and the V segment lost 1 base, leaving 3 bases of the junction unmatched. Written as DNA, the CDR3 is TGCGCCAGCAGCTTGACTGGGACAGAAGAGACCCAGTACTTC. This codes for CASSLTGTEETQYF.

The V gene is TRBV6-1, the J gene TRBJ1-1; possibly TRBD1 for D (6 bases). Trimming took off 4 bases at V and 3 bases at J, with 9 bases between the two ends. CDR1 MNHNS and CDR2 SASEGT come from the germline V gene. The CDR3 is 13 residues long. The chain's CDR3 is CASSANRDTEAFF. The CDR3 region has the DNA TGTGCCAGCAGTGCAAACAGGGACACTGAAGCTTTCTTT.

This chain connects TRBV7-3 to TRBJ1-3; no definite D call. CDR1 and CDR2 (germline): SGHTA, FQGTGA. V lost 2 bases and J 2 bases, leaving 7 bases between the germline ends. There are 14 residues in the CDR3. The CDR3 DNA is TGTGCCAGCAGCTTAGGGCACGCTGGAAACACCATATATTTT. Translation: CASSLGHAGNTIYF.

J is TRBJ2-3 and V is TRBV7-2; D tentatively reads TRBD1 or TRBD2 (5 bases each). Trimming cost V 3 bases and J 2 bases, with 12 bases left between them. This CDR3 has 15 residues. Germline CDR1 SGHTA, CDR2 FQGNSA. The CDR3 here is CASSLRGVATDTQYF. The CDR3 DNA is TGTGCCAGCAGCTTGAGGGGAGTAGCCACAGATACGCAGTATTTT. The variable domain in full, completed from reference TRBV7-2 and TRBJ2-3, reads GAGVSQSPSNKVTEKGKDVELRCDPISGHTALYWYRQSLGQGLEFLIYFQGNSAPDKSGLPSDRFSAERTGGSVSTLTIQRTQQEDSAVYLCASSLRGVATDTQYFGPGTRLTVL.

The CDR3 loop reads CASTPFGGPASPLHF. The CDR3 DNA reads as TGTGCCAGTACCCCGTTTGGGGGGCCGGCTTCACCCCTCCACTTT. This chain uses TRBV19 with TRBJ1-6, with D tentatively TRBD1 (6 bases). This CDR3 has 15 amino acids. Germline-derived CDR1 and CDR2 are LNHDA and SQIVND (reference sequence). V lost 7 bases to trimming and J lost 9 bases, with 19 bases between them.

Comment on this clone: Other nucleotide sequences from this sample produce the same CDR3. J is TRBJ1-3 and V is TRBV5-1; 7 nucleotides line up with TRBD1. This CDR3 region has 15 residues. CDR1 and CDR2 (germline): SGHRS, YFSETQ. The ends lost 0 bases at V and 2 bases at J; junction bases unmatched: 2. Here the CDR3 reads CASSLDTGAGNTIYF. The DNA for the CDR3 is TGCGCCAGCAGCTTGGATACAGGGGCTGGAAACACCATATATTTT. Variable domain in full (rest from reference TRBV5-1 and TRBJ1-3): KAGVTQTPRYLIKTRGQQVTLSCSPISGHRSVSWYQQTPGQGLQFLFEYFSETQRNKGNFPGRFSGRQFSNSRSEMNVSTLELGDSALYLCASSLDTGAGNTIYFGEGSWLTVV.

In its sample, this clone was seen once. The rearrangement joins TRBV9 to TRBJ1-4, with 8 bases identical to TRBD1. CDR3 length equals 15 residues. Germline V gene data show CDR1 as SGDLS and CDR2 as YYNGEE. The ends lost 2 bases at V and 3 bases at J; junction bases unmatched: 3. The CDR3 sequence: CASSVTGASNEKLFF. The CDR3 bases are TGTGCCAGCAGCGTGACAGGGGCGTCTAATGAAAAACTGTTTTTT.

This clone was seen just once. The chain carries TRBV11-3 and TRBJ2-5; D is perhaps TRBD1 (6 bases). The CDR3 extends over 17 amino acids. Looked up from germline, CDR1 is SGHNT and CDR2 is YENEEA. The germline V and J ends were trimmed by 1 base and 0 bases, with 15 bases remaining between them. The CDR3 sequence is CASSLAIGRGYQETQYF. The CDR3 DNA reads TGTGCCAGCAGCTTAGCAATCGGCAGGGGATACCAAGAGACCCAGTACTTC.

This sequence joins TRBV28 and TRBJ1-1; maybe TRBD1 (5 bases). Looked up from germline, CDR1 is MDHEN and CDR2 is SYDVKM. The CDR3 contains 14 residues. Trimming took 5 bases from V and 0 from J, leaving 10 bases between them. The CDR3 DNA reads as TGTGCCAGCAGTGGACGGGGCTTGAACACTGAAGCTTTCTTT. This codes for CASSGRGLNTEAFF. Variable domain in full (rest from reference TRBV28 and TRBJ1-1): DVKVTQSSRYLVKRTGEKVFLECVQDMDHENMFWYRQDPGLGLRLIYFSYDVKMKEKGDIPEGYSVSREKKERFSLILESASTNQTSMYLCASSGRGLNTEAFFGQGTRLTVV.

The chain couples TRBV28 to TRBJ1-1, with 7 nucleotides matching TRBD1. The V and J ends lost 6 bases and 1 base, in that order; junction bases with no gene match: 2. Germline V lookup: CDR1 MDHEN, CDR2 SYDVKM. This CDR3 region has 13 residues. The CDR3 nucleotides read TGTGCCAGCAGGACAGGGCCGAACACTGAAGCTTTCTTT. This translates into CASRTGPNTEAFF.

The rearrangement links TRBV9 to TRBJ1-2, with no clear D. CDR3 length: 14 residues. The V gene lost 3 bases and the J gene lost 8 bases, with 17 bases spanning the gap. Per germline, CDR1 SGDLS and CDR2 YYNGEE. CDR3 bases: TGTGCCAGCAGCGAGACCGGTTCGGTTTCGGGCTACACCTTC. Residues: CASSETGSVSGYTF.

The genes are TRBV5-1 and TRBJ2-7; no clear D gene. V lost 5 bases and J 6 bases, leaving 24 bases between the germline ends. This CDR3 has 16 residues. Per the germline V gene, CDR1 is SGHRS and CDR2 is YFSETQ. The CDR3 region is CASSSDRNGWGSEQYF. The CDR3 bases are TGCGCCAGCAGTTCCGACCGGAACGGCTGGGGATCCGAGCAGTACTTC. Complete variable domain (other parts from reference TRBV5-1 and TRBJ2-7): KAGVTQTPRYLIKTRGQQVTLSCSPISGHRSVSWYQQTPGQGLQFLFEYFSETQRNKGNFPGRFSGRQFSNSRSEMNVSTLELGDSALYLCASSSDRNGWGSEQYFGPGTRLTVT.